This T cell receptor beta chain came from a study of blood T cell repertoires in COVID-19. Turning to the study itself: Samples representing acute and convalescent COVID-19 were sourced from the United States, Italy and Spain. Nucleic acid was either cDNA or gDNA, and it came from T cells, B-cell-depleted T cells, or PBMCs.

Germline V gives CDR1 SGHTA, CDR2 FQGNSA. The junction had 17 bases not matched to a gene; V was cut back by 2 bases and J by 6 bases. The CDR3 runs 19 residues. Profiled with immunoSEQ multiplex PCR; TCRdb holds only in-frame clones, not every one. The table shows around 100,000 clones, with around nine tenths occurring only once. The chain couples TRBV7-2 to TRBJ2-1; 9 nucleotides agree with TRBD1. Sequencing was carried out using peripheral blood. The clonotype was recovered from a man aged 35-49 years with acute or convalescent COVID-19. The CDR3 reads CASSLSSYTPGQGVNEQFF. The CDR3 nucleotides are TGTGCCAGCAGCTTAAGTTCATACACTCCGGGACAGGGCGTCAATGAGCAGTTCTTC.